This T cell receptor (beta chain) emerged from a study of shared clonotypes between healthy human individuals. Method: immunoSEQ multiplex PCR; TCRdb's copy keeps in-frame clones and lacks some. The sample holds approximately 2,000,000 clones; over 85% are singletons and the top ten take around 1.8%. Trimming cost V 3 bases and J 4 bases; bases outside gene matches: 14. Germline CDR1 is MNHNS and CDR2 is SASEGT. The CDR3 spans 18 residues. Terminally differentiated effector memory CD45RA+ cells were left out of the naive CD8 fraction, which was CD45RO-negative and positively selected for CCR7. This clone was picked up one time.

The chain recombines TRBV6-1 with TRBJ1-5, with TRBD1 matching 8 bases. This clonotype was sampled from a man in his late teens or twenties in good health. Some clones in this sample may be carry-over from other donors' samples. Specimen: naive CD8+ T cells from PBMCs. CDR3 DNA: TGTGCCAGCAGTGAGGTACTCAGGGGGCGCGTGGGTAATCAGCCCCAGCATTTT. Residues: CASSEVLRGRVGNQPQHF.